A single sample gave rise to the 8 T cell receptor beta chains below, sequenced in a study of response to subunit inactivated influenza vaccine. TCRdb used MiXCR to reprocess the RT-PCR reads, holding one entry per CDR3 protein. The table has approximately 520,000 distinct CDR3 sequences, 16% seen once; the top ten hold less than 4%. Sample: CD4+ T cells sorted from PBMCs, taken less than 30 months after vaccination. The receptors derive from a man between 50 and 69 years old who received an inactivated influenza vaccine.

This clonotype has a handful of counts. The genes are TRBV6-2 or TRBV6-3 and TRBJ1-1; D not resolved. Germline assignment: CDR1 MNHEY and CDR2 SVGEGT. This CDR3 has 14 residues. Trimming stripped 2 bases from V and 0 bases from J, with 7 bases between. DNA for the CDR3: TGTGCCAGCAGTTACGGAAATATGAACACTGAAGCTTTCTTT. Translated: CASSYGNMNTEAFF.

This clonotype was found a few times. The genes are TRBV12-3 or TRBV12-4 and TRBJ2-7; 8 bases fit TRBD1. The CDR3 runs 15 residues. With 5 bases clipped from V and 1 base from J, the junction kept 7 bases outside the gene matches. This CDR3 reads CASSDFGTGSYEQYF. The CDR3 DNA reads TGTGCCAGCAGTGACTTTGGGACAGGATCCTACGAGCAGTACTTC.

The sample holds one count of this clonotype. The J gene is TRBJ1-1, the V gene TRBV11-2; D unresolved. The CDR3 runs 13 residues. The V end was cut by 0 bases, the J end by 11 bases, with 13 bases between. Per germline, CDR1 SGHAT and CDR2 FQNNGV. This chain's CDR3 is CASSLERAFKAFF. The CDR3 DNA reads TGTGCCAGCAGCTTAGAGAGAGCGTTTAAGGCTTTCTTT.

This chain connects TRBV3-1 to TRBJ1-1, with unresolved D. Germline-derived CDR1 and CDR2 are LGHDT and YNNKEL (reference sequence). This CDR3 contains 17 residues. Trimming took 1 base from V and 6 from J, leaving 21 bases between them. CDR3 sequence reads: CASSQVRLTNSGAEAFF. In DNA form, the CDR3 reads TGTGCCAGCAGCCAAGTCCGATTAACAAACTCTGGGGCTGAAGCTTTCTTT.

The rearrangement links TRBV10-3 to TRBJ2-2; no reliable D call. With 2 bases removed from V and 4 bases from J, the gap between germline ends came to 5 bases. The germline CDR1 and CDR2 sequences are ENHRY and SYGVKD. The CDR3 is 13 amino acids. CDR3 bases: TGTGCCATCAGTGAGGCTATCACCGGGGAGCTGTTTTTT. Translating gives CAISEAITGELFF.

This clonotype was seen at least ten times. This chain connects TRBV20-1 to TRBJ1-4, with 7 bases fitting TRBD1. The CDR3 totals 14 residues. Trimming took 5 bases from V and 3 from J; bases not matched to a gene: 6. Germline V gene lookup returns CDR1 DFQATT and CDR2 SNEGSKA (reference sequence). Here the CDR3 reads CSAPTGVSNEKLFF. The CDR3 nucleotides read TGCAGTGCTCCTACAGGGGTTTCTAATGAAAAACTGTTTTTT.

The V and J genes are TRBV6-1 and TRBJ2-7, with TRBD1 identical over 9 bases. V lost 6 bases and J lost 2; bases outside the gene matches: 14. The CDR3 has 17 amino acids. In germline, CDR1 is MNHNS, CDR2 SASEGT. CDR3 region: CASRPGTGIPLPYEQYF. The CDR3 nucleotides are TGTGCCAGCAGACCCGGGACAGGGATCCCCCTACCCTACGAGCAGTACTTC.

This chain connects TRBV28 to TRBJ1-5; D gene ambiguous. Per germline, CDR1 MDHEN and CDR2 SYDVKM. The CDR3 is made up of 13 amino acids. V lost 6 bases and J 12 bases, leaving 18 bases between the germline ends. The CDR3 loop reads CASRLDGGLGQHF. CDR3 nucleotides: TGTGCCAGCAGGCTGGACGGCGGTTTGGGCCAGCATTTT. Variable domain in full (rest from reference TRBV28 and TRBJ1-5): DVKVTQSSRYLVKRTGEKVFLECVQDMDHENMFWYRQDPGLGLRLIYFSYDVKMKEKGDIPEGYSVSREKKERFSLILESASTNQTSMYLCASRLDGGLGQHFGDGTRLSIL.